Given below is one T cell receptor (beta chain) in context. Its antigen is undetermined. The data derive from a study of response to subunit inactivated influenza vaccine. Whole-study results and caveats: With each seasonal influenza vaccination, the authors suggested, few new T cells are recruited.

TCRdb fed the RT-PCR reads into MiXCR, producing one record per CDR3 protein. Here the sample spans roughly 570,000 distinct CDR3 sequences, over 10% being singletons. The specimen was PBMCs from blood, collected about 40 days after vaccination. This clonotype was sampled from a man aged 50-59 years who received an inactivated influenza vaccine.

The CDR3 DNA reads TGTGCCAGCAGTTTTAAGGGTGTCGGGGAGCTGTTTTTT. Protein: CASSFKGVGELFF. The chain combines TRBV12-3 or TRBV12-4 with TRBJ2-2; D is unclear. The CDR3 is 13 residues long. V lost 3 bases and J lost 7, with 9 bases in between.